This T cell receptor beta chain was identified during a study of OX40 agonist ivuxolimab in advanced cancers. Produced via immunoSEQ multiplex PCR; TCRdb's table is partial and in-frame only. The sample has around 44,000 clones, around 86% seen once. CDR1 is LNHDA, CDR2 SQIVND, per germline (reference sequence). The CDR3 covers 14 residues. Losses at the gene ends were 4 bases for V and 5 bases for J; bases not matched to a gene: 8. The sequenced sample was CD4+ or CD8+ T cells sorted from blood, obtained in a trial of the OX40 agonist ivuxolimab. This TCR was sampled from an adult with an advanced solid tumor such as melanoma, head and neck, liver or kidney cancer. The V and J genes are TRBV19 and TRBJ2-7; TRBD1 agrees at 7 bases. The CDR3 coding sequence is TGTGCCAGTAGTAGCGTGACAGGGATCCACGAGCAGTACTTC. It codes for CASSSVTGIHEQYF.